This T cell receptor (beta chain) was sequenced for a study of T cell responses to AZD1222 COVID-19 vaccine. Background on the study: Second-dose intervals near 4 or 12 weeks were combined. Study-level points and caveats: Mostly white British, mostly female donors; authors suggested clonal diversity may be underestimated. Spike-spanning, vaccine-associated CD4 TCRs were dominant at 160-218 and 743-854. Variant regions that are unmutated are reportedly the target of nearly half of spike-specific TCRs.

The CDR3 is made up of 16 amino acids. The V end was cut by 3 bases, the J end by 4 bases, with 16 bases between. The germline CDR1 and CDR2 sequences are LNHDA and SQIVND (reference sequence). The table came from immunoSEQ multiplex PCR; TCRdb's copy has only in-frame clones and leaves some out. This sample yields 95,000 to 100,000 clones, of which roughly 84% are seen a single time; 16% belongs to the top ten. Concerning this clone itself: No antigen is known for it.

This specimen was peripheral blood, taken on day 0 of AZD1222 vaccination. The chain joins TRBV19 to TRBJ2-1, with unresolved D. The sequence was collected from an adult in good health. Here the CDR3 DNA reads TGTGCCAGTAGTATGATTCTAGTCGTACCGTACAATGAGCAGTTCTTC. Translated: CASSMILVVPYNEQFF. Full variable domain (missing parts from reference TRBV19 and TRBJ2-1): DGGITQSPKYLFRKEGQNVTLSCEQNLNHDAMYWYRQDPGQGLRLIYYSQIVNDFQKGDIAEGYSVSREKKESFPLTVTSAQKNPTAFYLCASSMILVVPYNEQFFGPGTRLTVL.